This entry describes one TCR beta chain. These data are taken from a study of shared clonotypes between healthy human individuals. CD8 cells classed as naive were CD45RO-negative and positively selected for CCR7, excluding terminally differentiated effector memory CD45RA+ cells. Template for every sorted-subset replicate PCR totaled 150 to 250 ng DNA, 25,000 to 35,000 T cell genomes. The table came from immunoSEQ multiplex PCR; TCRdb's copy has only in-frame clones and leaves some out. Of 1.5 million to 2.5 million clones listed, approximately 94% were seen once; the top ten hold 1.2%. The CDR3 is made up of 13 amino acids. The J segment lost 6 bases and the V segment lost 3 bases, leaving 1 base of the junction unmatched. Germline V CDR1 and CDR2: SGDLS, YYNGEE.

This chain connects TRBV9 to TRBJ1-1; TRBD1 matches 11 bases. This TCR derives from a man between 18 and 35 years old in good health. Sequencing input: naive CD8+ T cells sorted from blood. In nucleotides, the CDR3 is TGTGCCAGCAGCGCGGGACAGGGGGCTGAAGCTTTCTTT. This sequence encodes CASSAGQGAEAFF.